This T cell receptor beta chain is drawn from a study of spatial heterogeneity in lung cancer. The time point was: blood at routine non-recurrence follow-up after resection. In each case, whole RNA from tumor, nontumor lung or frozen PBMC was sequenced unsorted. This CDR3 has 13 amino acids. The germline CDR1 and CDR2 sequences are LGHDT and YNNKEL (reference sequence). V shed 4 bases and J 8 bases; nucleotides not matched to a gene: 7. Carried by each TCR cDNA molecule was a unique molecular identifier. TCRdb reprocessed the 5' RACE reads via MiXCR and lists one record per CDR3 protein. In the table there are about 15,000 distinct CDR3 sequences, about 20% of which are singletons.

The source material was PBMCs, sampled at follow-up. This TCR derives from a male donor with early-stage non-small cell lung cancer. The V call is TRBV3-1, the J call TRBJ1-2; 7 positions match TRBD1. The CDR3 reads CASSPSRGAGYTF. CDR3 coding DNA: TGTGCCAGCAGCCCCTCCAGGGGGGCAGGCTACACCTTC.